A selection of T cell receptor beta chains follows, all from one sample in a study of blood T cell repertoires in COVID-19. Sequenced by immunoSEQ multiplex PCR; TCRdb stores in-frame clones only, minus some. Among fewer than 300,000 clones listed, roughly 88% were seen once. Sequenced material: peripheral blood. The receptor set was obtained from a human donor with COVID-19, enrolled during active disease. The donor label of this sample is uncertain. Both conserved end residues are part of each CDR3. D genes are given only for firm matches. Where a row states a size, it is once, few, many or the class of an expanded clone; other rows omit it.

TRBV9	-	-	TRBJ2-1	TGTGCCAGCAGCTCCCGTAGTCCCCGGGGAGGGGGGCCGTACAATGAGCAGTTCTTC	CASSSRSPRGGGPYNEQFF
TRBV7-9	TRBD2	-	TRBJ2-3	TGTGCCAGCAGCCACCGGGGGGGATCAGATACGCAGTATTTT	CASSHRGGSDTQYF
TRBV30	TRBD1	-	TRBJ1-4	TGTGCCTGGAGTGGAGACAGGGTGGATGAAAAACTGTTTTTT	CAWSGDRVDEKLFF
TRBV14	TRBD1	-	TRBJ1-4	TGTGCCAGCAGCCAAGGACCGGGACAGGGGTTTAAAAAACTGTTTTTT	CASSQGPGQGFKKLFF
TRBV14	-	once	TRBJ2-1	TGTGCCAGCAGCCCGATAAGGATAGGAAGACAGAGCTCCTACAATGAGCAGTTCTTC	CASSPIRIGRQSSYNEQFF
TRBV11-2	TRBD1	-	TRBJ2-7	TGTGCCAGCAGCCCCCGACAGGGGCAAACCTACGAGCAGTACTTC	CASSPRQGQTYEQYF
TRBV29-1	-	-	TRBJ1-2	TGCAGCGTTGAAGGGGGGCTGCCCCGGCGGGGCTACACCTTC	CSVEGGLPRRGYTF
TRBV7-8	-	-	TRBJ1-3	TGTGCCAGCAGCCCACTAGGCCTTAGCTCTGGAAACACCATATATTTT	CASSPLGLSSGNTIYF
TRBV9	TRBD1	-	TRBJ1-5	TGTGCCAGCAGCGCGACAGGGTCCGAGGGCAATCAGCCCCAGCATTTT	CASSATGSEGNQPQHF
TRBV18	-	-	TRBJ1-2	TGTGCCAGCTCCGGACGAGAATCGGGGGGCTACACCTTC	CASSGRESGGYTF
TRBV18	-	-	TRBJ1-1	TGTGCCAGCTCGCAGGATCCGAACACTGAAGCTTTCTTT	CASSQDPNTEAFF
TRBV5-1	-	-	TRBJ2-5	TGCGCCAGCAGCTTGGGAGGCAGGGTGGAATTTGGAGAGACCCAGTACTTC	CASSLGGRVEFGETQYF
TRBV2	TRBD1	-	TRBJ2-1	TGTGCCAGTCGACAGGGGAACAATGAGCAGTTCTTC	CASRQGNNEQFF
TRBV5-1	TRBD2	-	TRBJ2-3	TGCGCCAGCAGCCTCGGACTAGCGGGAGGGTTGGGCACAGATACGCAGTATTTT	CASSLGLAGGLGTDTQYF
TRBV15	TRBD2	-	TRBJ2-3	TGTGCCACCAGCGCTAGGACTAGCGGGAACGCAGATACGCAGTATTTT	CATSARTSGNADTQYF
TRBV1	-	-	TRBJ1-2	TGCACCAGCAGCCAAGATCTTCACAGGGGCTATGGCTACACCTTC	CTSSQDLHRGYGYTF
TRBV5-1	-	-	TRBJ1-2	TGCGCCAGCAGCTTCCAAGGGGATCCCGCTATAGGATACACCTTC	CASSFQGDPAIGYTF
TRBV28	-	-	TRBJ1-5	TGTGCCAGCAGCCTCGCTACAGCTGATCAGCCCCAGCATTTT	CASSLATADQPQHF